The 14 T cell receptor beta chains given below trace back to one sample, sequenced in a study of T cell responses to AZD1222 COVID-19 vaccine. The protocol was immunoSEQ multiplex PCR, while the TCRdb copy is restricted to in-frame clones and leaves out a portion. The repertoire consists of under 130,000 clones, with 90% occurring once and the leading ten covering 4% to 6%. The material sequenced was peripheral blood, taken on day 0 of AZD1222 vaccination. Receptor source: an adult in good health.

The rearrangement joins TRBV7-9 to TRBJ2-1, with TRBD2 matching 10 bases. V dropped 4 bases and J dropped 6; count of bases not matched to a gene: 3. The CDR3 is 14 residues long. Germline values: CDR1 SEHNR, CDR2 FQNEAQ (reference sequence). The CDR3 DNA reads as TGTGCCAGCAGCTGGCTAGCGGGGGTCAATGAGCAGTTCTTC. Amino acid sequence: CASSWLAGVNEQFF.

The V and J genes are TRBV7-9 and TRBJ2-2, with D uncertain. Germline CDR1 SEHNR, CDR2 FQNEAQ (reference sequence). This CDR3 is 15 amino acids long. The V end was cut by 4 bases, the J end by 6 bases, with 15 bases between. CDR3 protein: CASSYPDGSPGELFF. The CDR3 nucleotides are TGTGCCAGCAGCTACCCCGACGGGTCGCCCGGGGAGCTGTTTTTT.

The J gene is TRBJ1-6, the V gene TRBV10-2; no reliable D call. Germline CDR1 is WSHSY and CDR2 is SAAADI. V lost 1 base and J lost 8, with 6 bases in between. The CDR3 spans 13 residues. The CDR3 sequence: CASSEFGYSPLHF. CDR3 in DNA: TGCGCCAGCAGTGAGTTTGGGTATTCACCCCTCCACTTT.

The CDR3: CASSRGGPSYNEQFF. CDR3 nucleotide sequence: TGTGCCAGCTCCCGCGGGGGGCCCTCCTACAATGAGCAGTTCTTC. The rearrangement joins TRBV25-1 to TRBJ2-1, with TRBD2 matching over 8 bases. This CDR3 has 15 amino acids. CDR1 and CDR2 (germline): MGHDK, SYGVNS. The junction had 6 bases not matched to a gene; V was cut back by 8 bases and J by 0 bases.

The chain joins TRBV7-9 to TRBJ1-2; D may be TRBD1 (5 bases). The CDR3 has 15 amino acids. Germline V gene lookup returns CDR1 SEHNR and CDR2 FQNEAQ (reference sequence). With 0 bases removed from V and 7 bases from J, the gap between germline ends came to 15 bases. The CDR3 DNA reads TGTGCCAGCAGCTTAGCGTCGAGGGGAAGAGGTGGCTACACCTTC. Its translation is CASSLASRGRGGYTF.

The J gene is TRBJ2-4, the V gene TRBV30; the D gene is possibly TRBD1 (6 bases). From germline, CDR1 is GTSNPN and CDR2 SVGIG (reference sequence). Trimming took off 2 bases at V and 5 bases at J, with 19 bases between the two ends. This CDR3 comprises 16 residues. CDR3: CAWSSPPTQGENIQYF. The CDR3 DNA sequence: TGTGCCTGGAGTTCGCCGCCCACACAGGGTGAAAACATTCAGTACTTC. The full variable domain, in which reference TRBV30 and TRBJ2-4 provide the parts outside the CDR3, is SQTIHQWPATLVQPVGSPLSLECTVEGTSNPNLYWYRQAAGRGLQLLFYSVGIGQISSEVPQNLSASRPQDRQFILSSKKLLLSDSGFYLCAWSSPPTQGENIQYFGAGTRLSVL.

The V call is TRBV18, the J call TRBJ1-4, with TRBD1 matching 9 bases. Germline assignment: CDR1 KGHSH and CDR2 LQKENI. The CDR3 is 16 amino acids. The V gene end was trimmed by 3 bases and the J gene end by 1 base; junction bases not matched to a gene: 3. The CDR3 sequence is CASSPDRGRTNEKLFF. In nucleotides, the CDR3 is TGTGCCAGCTCACCTGACAGGGGGAGAACTAATGAAAAACTGTTTTTT.

The CDR3, as DNA: TGTGCCAGCAGTCTTTCCGGGACAGGGGGTTTGTACGAGCAGTACTTC. It yields the protein CASSLSGTGGLYEQYF. This chain joins TRBV27 and TRBJ2-7; 11 nucleotides line up with TRBD1. Germline V gene lookup returns CDR1 MNHEY and CDR2 SMNVEV (reference sequence). Unmatched junction bases numbered 10, after V lost 5 bases and J lost 4 bases. This CDR3 has 16 residues.

V and J are TRBV7-3 and TRBJ1-2; TRBD1 might be the D (5 bases). Germline CDR1 reads SGHTA; CDR2 reads FQGTGA. This CDR3 has 13 residues. The V and J ends lost 6 bases and 3 bases respectively, with 11 bases between them. CDR3 loop: CASSFAGDYGYTF. The CDR3 coding sequence is TGTGCCAGCAGTTTTGCGGGGGACTATGGCTACACCTTC.

This chain uses TRBV19 with TRBJ1-6; D ambiguous. V was trimmed by 3 bases and J by 10 bases, leaving 19 bases between them. Looked up from germline, CDR1 is LNHDA and CDR2 is SQIVND (reference sequence). The CDR3 extends over 16 amino acids. This CDR3 is CASSIIGVGPGSPLHF. DNA of the CDR3: TGTGCCAGTAGTATTATTGGTGTAGGGCCGGGATCACCCCTCCACTTT.

The J gene is TRBJ1-1, the V gene TRBV6-2 or TRBV6-3; TRBD1 agrees at 7 bases. This CDR3 contains 14 residues. CDR1 and CDR2 (germline): MNHEY, SVGEGT. J gave up 7 bases and V 4 bases, and 9 bases lay outside the gene matches. The CDR3 region is CASSFLSGQSEAFF. The CDR3, as DNA: TGTGCCAGCAGTTTTCTGTCGGGACAGAGTGAAGCTTTCTTT.

This clone was seen just once. The chain is built from TRBV3-1 (or the pseudogene TRBV3-2) and TRBJ1-1; no reliable D call. CDR3 length: 13 residues. Germline CDR1 LGHDT, CDR2 YNNKEL (reference sequence). V lost 4 bases to trimming and J lost 1 base, with 7 bases between them. CDR3 amino acids: CASSPQTNTEAFF. CDR3 nucleotide sequence: TGTGCCAGCAGCCCCCAGACGAACACTGAAGCTTTCTTT.

The chain uses TRBV9 and TRBJ2-5; D could derive from TRBD1 or TRBD2 (5 bases each). CDR1 and CDR2 (germline): SGDLS, YYNGEE. The length of the CDR3 is 13 residues. Trimming shortened V by 2 bases and J by 7 bases, and 12 bases separated the two germline ends. The CDR3 DNA follows: TGTGCCAGCAGCGTTGGGGATGGGGGGACCCAGTACTTC. It translates to CASSVGDGGTQYF. Using reference TRBV9 and TRBJ2-5 for the parts outside the CDR3, the full variable domain is DSGVTQTPKHLITATGQRVTLRCSPRSGDLSVYWYQQSLDQGLQFLIQYYNGEERAKGNILERFSAQQFPDLHSELNLSSLELGDSALYFCASSVGDGGTQYFGPGTRLLVL.

The V and J genes are TRBV2 and TRBJ1-2, with D possibly being TRBD1 (5 bases). This CDR3 region has 14 residues. Germline V gene data show CDR1 as SNHLY and CDR2 as FYNNEI. V lost 7 bases to trimming and J lost 2 bases, with 14 bases between them. The CDR3 DNA reads TGTGCCAGCATCGGGACGGCGGAGAACTATGGCTACACCTTC. Its protein is CASIGTAENYGYTF.